This paragraph covers one T cell receptor (beta chain) sequence. Trimming removed 7 bases from V and 2 bases from J, with 12 bases in between. This CDR3 is built from 13 residues. Germline CDR1 is LNHDA and CDR2 is SQIVND (reference sequence). These data come from a study of blood T cell repertoires in COVID-19. Generated by immunoSEQ multiplex PCR, the TCRdb table keeps only in-frame clones and is missing some. The table records around 51,000 clones, about nine tenths of them present only once. The sequence came from a man between 65 and 85 years old with acute or convalescent COVID-19. The sample was peripheral blood. The chain joins TRBV19 to TRBJ2-7; D perhaps matches TRBD2 (6 bases). The CDR3 region has the DNA TGTGCCAGTAATAGCGGCGCGGCCTACGAGCAGTACTTC. Encoded protein: CASNSGAAYEQYF.